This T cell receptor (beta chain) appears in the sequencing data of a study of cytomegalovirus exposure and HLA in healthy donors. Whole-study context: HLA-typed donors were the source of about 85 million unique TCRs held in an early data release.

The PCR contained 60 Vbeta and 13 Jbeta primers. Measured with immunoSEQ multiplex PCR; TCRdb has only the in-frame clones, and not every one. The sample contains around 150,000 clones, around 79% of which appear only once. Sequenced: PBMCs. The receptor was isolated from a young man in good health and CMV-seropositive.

DNA for the CDR3: TGTGCCATTTCGGGCGGGGGGTACTCCTACAATGAGCAGTTCTTC. Its translation is CAISGGGYSYNEQFF. The chain is built from TRBV10-3 and TRBJ2-1; 8 bases agree with TRBD2. The V gene end was trimmed by 9 bases and the J gene end by 0 bases; junction bases not matched to a gene: 7. The CDR3 is 15 amino acids. The germline gives CDR1 ENHRY, CDR2 SYGVKD.